These 29 T cell receptor beta chains were sequenced from one sample in a study of CD8 T cells in Susac syndrome. RNA totalling roughly 0.45 to 1 ug underwent reverse transcription with random hexamers. TCRdb fed the immunoSEQ multiplex PCR reads into MiXCR, producing one record per CDR3 protein. The data hold around 77,000 distinct CDR3 sequences, with approximately 96% observed a single time. Sequencing was done on a sample of CD4+ T cells from PBMCs. The source of these receptors is a human donor with multiple sclerosis.

This clonotype has just one count. The CDR3 loop is CASSLRQVWGNTIYF. The CDR3 region has the DNA TGTGCCAGCAGCTTACGGCAGGTTTGGGGAAACACCATATATTTT. The rearrangement links TRBV7-8 to TRBJ1-3; D ambiguous. Germline V lookup: CDR1 SGHVS, CDR2 FQNEAQ. With 2 bases removed from V and 4 bases from J, the gap between germline ends came to 12 bases. This CDR3 region has 15 residues.

The V and J genes are TRBV5-1 and TRBJ2-2, with 7 bases fitting TRBD1. The CDR3 length is 16 residues. The germline V gene encodes CDR1 SGHRS and CDR2 YFSETQ. J was trimmed by 0 bases and V by 3 bases; bases with no gene match: 5. The CDR3 coding sequence is TGCGCCAGCAGCTATGACAGGGTCGCGAACACCGGGGAGCTGTTTTTT. Its translation: CASSYDRVANTGELFF. Based on the CDR3 plus reference TRBV5-1 and TRBJ2-2, the full variable domain is KAGVTQTPRYLIKTRGQQVTLSCSPISGHRSVSWYQQTPGQGLQFLFEYFSETQRNKGNFPGRFSGRQFSNSRSEMNVSTLELGDSALYLCASSYDRVANTGELFFGEGSRLTVL.

The chain recombines TRBV28 with TRBJ2-7; no definite D call. The CDR3 sequence is 11 residues long. In germline, CDR1 is MDHEN, CDR2 SYDVKM. Trimming cost V 6 bases and J 3 bases, with 6 bases left between them. CDR3 sequence reads: CASRGVYEQYF. CDR3 DNA sequence: TGTGCCAGCAGAGGAGTCTACGAGCAGTACTTC.

CDR3 residues: CSARDLKTVRAFF. The CDR3 DNA is TGCAGTGCTAGAGATTTGAAGACCGTACGAGCTTTCTTT. The chain recombines TRBV20-1 with TRBJ1-1; D remains unclear. The germline V and J ends were trimmed by 0 bases and 10 bases, with 15 bases remaining between them. There are 13 residues in the CDR3. The germline V gene encodes CDR1 DFQATT and CDR2 SNEGSKA (reference sequence).

The rearrangement links TRBV3-1 to TRBJ2-3, with TRBD1 identical over 9 bases. This CDR3 has 14 residues. Germline loops: CDR1 LGHDT, CDR2 YNNKEL (reference sequence). The V gene end was trimmed by 4 bases and the J gene end by 5 bases; junction bases not matched to a gene: 4. The CDR3 nucleotides are TGTGCCAGCAGCCCGGGACAGGGAGGAGATACGCAGTATTTT. It is translated as CASSPGQGGDTQYF.

The chain is built from TRBV9 and TRBJ2-2; 8 bases map to TRBD1. This CDR3 region has 16 residues. V lost 2 bases to trimming and J lost 2 bases; unmatched junction nucleotides: 5. Germline lookup yields CDR1 SGDLS and CDR2 YYNGEE. The CDR3 here is CASSVSGQGNTGELFF. DNA for the CDR3: TGTGCCAGCAGCGTTTCTGGACAGGGTAACACCGGGGAGCTGTTTTTT.

This rearrangement joins TRBV19 to TRBJ2-1; TRBD2 matches 8 bases. V trimming: 2 bases; J trimming: 9 bases; junction bases outside the gene matches: 9. This CDR3 has 15 amino acids. Per germline, CDR1 LNHDA and CDR2 SQIVND (reference sequence). The CDR3 sequence: CASSIRAGADSEQFF. CDR3 nucleotide sequence: TGTGCCAGTAGTATAAGAGCGGGGGCAGACTCTGAGCAGTTCTTC.

The CDR3 loop is CSAPDTLYEQYF. As DNA, the CDR3 is TGCAGTGCCCCGGACACTTTGTACGAGCAGTACTTC. The chain joins TRBV20-1 to TRBJ2-7, with D possibly matching TRBD1 (5 bases). V shed 6 bases and J shed 4 bases, with 13 bases lying between them. The germline V gene has CDR1 DFQATT and CDR2 SNEGSKA (reference sequence). The CDR3 consists of 12 residues.

The V and J genes are TRBV5-1 and TRBJ2-4; 11 bases fit TRBD2. Germline V gives CDR1 SGHRS, CDR2 YFSETQ. V was clipped by 4 bases and J by 8 bases; unmatched bases: 8. The CDR3 length is 15 residues. CDR3 protein: CASSVGLAGTDIQYF. The DNA for the CDR3 is TGCGCCAGCAGCGTCGGACTAGCGGGCACGGACATTCAGTACTTC.

The chain is built from TRBV29-1 and TRBJ2-5, with TRBD2 matching over 7 bases. Germline values: CDR1 SQVTM, CDR2 ANQGSEA. The CDR3 has 15 amino acids. The V and J ends lost 2 bases and 3 bases, in that order; junction bases with no gene match: 9. This CDR3 is CSVETIAGDKETQYF. DNA for the CDR3: TGCAGCGTTGAAACAATAGCGGGTGATAAAGAGACCCAGTACTTC.

The V and J genes are TRBV7-2 and TRBJ2-3; no firm D call. V was pared by 1 base and J by 2 bases, with 4 bases between. This CDR3 is 13 amino acids long. CDR1 and CDR2 from the germline V gene are SGHTA and FQGNSA. The CDR3 sequence: CASSLDHTDTQYF. In DNA, the CDR3 is TGTGCCAGCAGCTTAGATCACACAGATACGCAGTATTTT.

The chain has TRBV3-1 and TRBJ2-1, with 12 bases that match TRBD2. This CDR3 contains 17 residues. Germline V gives CDR1 LGHDT, CDR2 YNNKEL (reference sequence). The trim removed 3 bases at V and 7 bases at J, leaving 10 bases unmatched. CDR3 DNA: TGTGCCAGCAGCCAGGTCCCTAGCGGGGGGGCCGTAAATGAGCAGTTCTTC. This codes for CASSQVPSGGAVNEQFF.

This clonotype was recorded only once. J is TRBJ2-3 and V is TRBV20-1, with D perhaps matching TRBD1 or TRBD2 (6 bases each). Per germline, CDR1 DFQATT and CDR2 SNEGSKA (reference sequence). The V gene lost 8 bases and the J gene lost 0 bases, with 15 bases spanning the gap. The CDR3 length is 14 residues. In nucleotides, the CDR3 is TGCAGTATATCCGGGGGCCGAAGCACAGATACGCAGTATTTT. Residues: CSISGGRSTDTQYF.

The V and J genes are TRBV6-2 or TRBV6-3 and TRBJ1-5; D perhaps matches TRBD1 (5 bases). Germline V gene data show CDR1 as MNHEY and CDR2 as SVGEGT. V lost 2 bases and J lost 5, with 19 bases in between. The CDR3 totals 17 residues. DNA of the CDR3: TGTGCCAGCAGTTACCGGGGCTATCATAGCGAGGATCAGCCCCAGCATTTT. It specifies CASSYRGYHSEDQPQHF.

This clonotype has a handful of counts. The genes are TRBV3-1 and TRBJ1-1, with 8 bases matching TRBD1. The V gene's germline CDR1 is LGHDT and CDR2 YNNKEL (reference sequence). The CDR3 consists of 12 residues. V was clipped by 7 bases and J by 3 bases; unmatched bases: 1. CDR3 loop: CASNRGDTEAFF. CDR3 nucleotide sequence: TGTGCCAGCAACAGGGGGGACACTGAAGCTTTCTTT.

CDR3 loop: CASSSYRGLETQYF. CDR3 bases: TGTGCCAGCAGCTCCTACAGGGGGCTGGAGACCCAGTACTTC. This chain uses TRBV7-9 with TRBJ2-5; TRBD1 matches 9 bases. V shed 4 bases and J 5 bases; nucleotides not matched to a gene: 5. This CDR3 has 14 residues. Per the germline V gene, CDR1 is SEHNR and CDR2 is FQNEAQ (reference sequence).

This rearrangement joins TRBV28 to TRBJ2-3; D ambiguous. The CDR3 extends over 11 amino acids. Germline V gene sequence: CDR1 MDHEN, CDR2 SYDVKM. The V gene lost 7 bases and the J gene lost 1 base, with 3 bases spanning the gap. The CDR3 nucleotides read TGTGCCAGCACTGGCACAGATACGCAGTATTTT. Protein: CASTGTDTQYF.

This chain connects TRBV30 to TRBJ1-2; D is unresolved. The CDR3 is 13 amino acids. Germline V lookup: CDR1 GTSNPN, CDR2 SVGIG (reference sequence). The V end was cut by 2 bases, the J end by 0 bases, with 7 bases between. The CDR3 protein is CAWSRRPNYGYTF. The CDR3 DNA is TGTGCCTGGAGTAGGCGACCTAACTATGGCTACACCTTC. The complete variable domain, with remaining parts taken from reference TRBV30 and TRBJ1-2, reads SQTIHQWPATLVQPVGSPLSLECTVEGTSNPNLYWYRQAAGRGLQLLFYSVGIGQISSEVPQNLSASRPQDRQFILSSKKLLLSDSGFYLCAWSRRPNYGYTFGSGTRLTVV.

The gene calls are TRBV30 and TRBJ1-2; D gene unclear. Germline values: CDR1 GTSNPN, CDR2 SVGIG (reference sequence). The CDR3 consists of 13 residues. The germline V and J ends were trimmed by 2 bases and 7 bases, with 14 bases remaining between them. CDR3 nucleotide sequence: TGTGCCTGGAGTCGGGCGGGGAATTCTGGCTACACCTTC. Translating gives CAWSRAGNSGYTF.

This chain connects TRBV6-5 to TRBJ2-7, with D possibly being TRBD1 (5 bases). This CDR3 has 13 amino acids. The germline V and J ends were trimmed by 8 bases and 2 bases, with 13 bases remaining between them. CDR1 is MNHEY and CDR2 is SVGAGI in the germline V gene. The chain's CDR3 is CASARGPTYEQYF. The DNA of the CDR3 is TGTGCCAGCGCAAGGGGCCCAACCTACGAGCAGTACTTC.

The CDR3 is CAISRRAGGGETQYF. The CDR3 nucleotides read TGTGCCATCTCCCGACGGGCAGGGGGAGGAGAGACCCAGTACTTC. This rearrangement joins TRBV10-3 to TRBJ2-5; perhaps TRBD1 as D (7 bases). From germline, CDR1 is ENHRY and CDR2 SYGVKD. V lost 8 bases and J lost 4, with 20 bases in between. CDR3 length equals 15 residues.

The J gene is TRBJ2-7, the V gene TRBV28; no definite D call. Deletions cut 7 bases from V and 2 bases from J, with 12 bases between. The V gene's germline CDR1 is MDHEN and CDR2 SYDVKM. The CDR3 consists of 13 residues. This CDR3 is CASIRAATYEQYF. The CDR3 DNA reads as TGTGCCAGCATTAGGGCGGCGACCTACGAGCAGTACTTC.

This clonotype was detected once. The rearrangement links TRBV5-1 to TRBJ2-2, with 7 bases fitting TRBD1. Germline loops: CDR1 SGHRS, CDR2 YFSETQ. The trim removed 2 bases at V and 4 bases at J, leaving 5 bases unmatched. The CDR3 loop spans 15 amino acids. CDR3: CASSFSAGGTGELFF. Written as DNA, the CDR3 is TGCGCCAGCAGCTTCTCGGCAGGGGGCACCGGGGAGCTGTTTTTT.

The chain carries TRBV20-1 and TRBJ1-5; D is ambiguous. Between the trimmed V and J ends, which lost 1 base and 6 bases, there was a span of 13 bases. Germline V gives CDR1 DFQATT, CDR2 SNEGSKA (reference sequence). The CDR3 is 14 residues long. The CDR3 DNA reads as TGCAGTGCTAGAGTGGGTTTGGTAGCTCAGCCCCAGCATTTT. It specifies CSARVGLVAQPQHF.

This clonotype was seen only once. This rearrangement joins TRBV15 to TRBJ2-1, with 8 bases fitting TRBD2. The CDR3 loop spans 13 amino acids. The V gene end was trimmed by 3 bases and the J gene end by 7 bases; junction bases not matched to a gene: 2. CDR1 and CDR2 (germline): LNHNV, YYDKDF (reference sequence). The CDR3 reads CATSSRLANEQFF. The DNA of the CDR3 is TGTGCCACCAGCAGCCGACTAGCGAATGAGCAGTTCTTC.

The chain uses TRBV5-1 and TRBJ2-3, with TRBD1 matching 12 bases. This CDR3 region has 15 residues. V shed 0 bases, J shed 10 bases, and the junction held 6 bases outside the gene matches. The germline CDR1 and CDR2 sequences are SGHRS and YFSETQ. CDR3 loop: CASSLGGRDRGPQYF. CDR3 bases: TGCGCCAGCAGCTTGGGTGGCCGGGACAGGGGGCCGCAGTATTTT.

V and J are TRBV12-3 or TRBV12-4 and TRBJ1-5; unclear D gene. The CDR3 is 14 amino acids. Trimming removed 3 bases at V and 6 bases at J, with 12 bases between. Here the CDR3 reads CASSFDRVGQPQHF. The CDR3 coding sequence is TGTGCCAGCAGTTTCGATAGGGTCGGTCAGCCCCAGCATTTT.

The rearrangement links TRBV12-3 or TRBV12-4 to TRBJ1-6; TRBD1 aligns across 10 bases. The CDR3 runs to 14 residues. Unmatched junction bases numbered 2, after V lost 4 bases and J lost 8 bases. The CDR3 DNA follows: TGTGCCAGCAGTTGGACAGGGGGGGATTCACCCCTCCACTTT. Translating gives CASSWTGGDSPLHF.

V usage is TRBV29-1 and J usage is TRBJ2-2; D call uncertain. V lost 5 bases to trimming and J lost 0 bases, with 10 bases between them. The CDR3 sequence is 14 residues long. In germline, CDR1 is SQVTM, CDR2 ANQGSEA. Here the CDR3 reads CSVSRRSNTGELFF. CDR3 DNA sequence: TGCAGCGTTTCCCGACGGTCGAACACCGGGGAGCTGTTTTTT.